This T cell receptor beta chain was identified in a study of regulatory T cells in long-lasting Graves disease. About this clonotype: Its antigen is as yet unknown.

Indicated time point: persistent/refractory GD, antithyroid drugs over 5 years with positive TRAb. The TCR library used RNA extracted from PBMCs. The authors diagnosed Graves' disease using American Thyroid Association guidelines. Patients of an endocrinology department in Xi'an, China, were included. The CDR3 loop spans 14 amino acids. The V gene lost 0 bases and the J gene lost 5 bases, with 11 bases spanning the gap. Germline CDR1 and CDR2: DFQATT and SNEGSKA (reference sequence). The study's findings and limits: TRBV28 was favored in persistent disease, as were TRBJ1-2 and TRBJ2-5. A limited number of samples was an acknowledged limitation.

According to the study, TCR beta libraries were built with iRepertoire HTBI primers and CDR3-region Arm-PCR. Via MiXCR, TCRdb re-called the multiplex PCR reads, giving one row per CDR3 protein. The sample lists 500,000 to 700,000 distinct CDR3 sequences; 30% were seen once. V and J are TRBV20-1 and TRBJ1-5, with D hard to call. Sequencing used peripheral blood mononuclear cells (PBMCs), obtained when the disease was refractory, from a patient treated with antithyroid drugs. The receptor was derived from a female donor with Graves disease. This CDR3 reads CSARDLEIDQPQHF. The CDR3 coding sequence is TGCAGTGCTAGAGATTTAGAGATAGATCAGCCCCAGCATTTT.